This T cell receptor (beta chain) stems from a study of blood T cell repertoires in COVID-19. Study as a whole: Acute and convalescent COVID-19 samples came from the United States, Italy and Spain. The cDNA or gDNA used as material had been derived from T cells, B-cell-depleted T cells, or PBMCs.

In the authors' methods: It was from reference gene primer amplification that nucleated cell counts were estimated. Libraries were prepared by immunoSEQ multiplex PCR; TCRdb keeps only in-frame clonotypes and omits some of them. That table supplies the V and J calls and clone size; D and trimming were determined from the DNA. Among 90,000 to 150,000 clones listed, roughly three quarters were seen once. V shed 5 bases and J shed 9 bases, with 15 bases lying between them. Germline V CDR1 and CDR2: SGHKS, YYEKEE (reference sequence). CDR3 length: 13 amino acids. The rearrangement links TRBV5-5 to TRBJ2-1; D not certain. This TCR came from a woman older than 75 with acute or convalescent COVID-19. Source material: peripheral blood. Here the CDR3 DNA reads TGTGCCAGCAGTTTTGAAGGATCGGGTGAGCAGTTCTTC. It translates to CASSFEGSGEQFF. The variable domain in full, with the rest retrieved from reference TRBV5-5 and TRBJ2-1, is DAGVTQSPTHLIKTRGQQVTLRCSPISGHKSVSWYQQVLGQGPQFIFQYYEKEERGRGNFPDRFSARQFPNYSSELNVNALLLGDSALYLCASSFEGSGEQFFGPGTRLTVL.